What follows describes a single T cell receptor (beta chain). Antigen unknown. The method was immunoSEQ multiplex PCR; TCRdb's version includes in-frame clones alone and lacks a portion of them. This table has more than 20,000 clones, 77% appearing once. These data come from a study of CD4 T cells in relation to SARS-CoV-2 and coronaviruses. Study-wide points: The cross-reactivity analysis covered only spike protein, not other viral proteins.

The unexposed donors gave CD4+ T cells in about 2010-2019, prior to COVID-19. After ten to eleven days of culture, CD4+ T cells were isolated. On days 3 and 7, cultures got half fresh IL-2 medium. The CDR3 consists of 12 residues. V was trimmed by 0 bases and J by 3 bases, leaving 2 bases between them. Germline V lookup: CDR1 LGHDT, CDR2 YNNKEL (reference sequence). The sequence was collected from a human donor in good health. Specimen: CD4+ T cells from PBMCs, cultured in vitro. This chain uses TRBV3-1 (or the pseudogene TRBV3-2) with TRBJ2-5; D is unclear. The CDR3: CASSQDEETQYF. DNA for the CDR3: TGTGCCAGCAGCCAAGACGAAGAGACCCAGTACTTC.